This T cell receptor beta chain was retrieved from a study of blood T cells in healthy people across ages (dated by TCRdb to the mid-2010s). The study in broad terms: In model experiments, roughly one uniquely barcoded TCR beta cDNA molecule per two T cells was captured by template switching. To track age-related changes in TCR beta repertoire diversity, the study relied on deep sequencing normalized with unique cDNA molecular identifiers. Four age groups were formed from the donors: young (average roughly 15 years), middle-aged (approximately 40), aged (around 68) and long-lived (about 80). Two additional independent replicas of 1 million unique cDNA reads from the same blood draw were analyzed for two donors (one aged 18 to 30 and one aged 80 or older). Here is what the overall study found, with its caveats: There was a strong correlation between observed TCR beta diversity and the percentage of naive T cells measured by flow cytometry. Observed TCR beta diversity per million T cells fell roughly linearly with age, and a significant reduction was already apparent by age around 40. Total diversity estimates from one million sequenced T cells were considered lower bounds and underestimates. Compared with the aged group, more naive CD4+ T cells, fewer expanded clones and increased TCR diversity were shown by the long-lived group, suggesting age selection. Bulk unsorted PBMC profiling prevented conclusive comparison of naive and antigen-experienced compartments. Because the CMV infection status of the donors was unknown, age-related changes in expanded clonotypes may potentially have been confounded.

Donors were a few dozen systemically healthy Caucasian individuals from Russia aged 6 to 90 years. Each donor gave roughly 9.5 milliliters of peripheral blood, collected into EDTA-treated Vacutainer tubes. Ficoll-Paque density-gradient centrifugation was used to isolate PBMCs, with at least 6.5 million per sample. Total RNA was extracted from PBMCs with Trizol reagent, with at least 6 micrograms obtained per sample. Naive CD45RAhigh/CD27high T cell percentages were measured by flow cytometry on a PBMC aliquot from every donor. Comment on this clonotype: Its antigen is still unknown. Base qualities are missing; no much larger clone stands one base away.

Library prep was done by 5' RACE. The reads were generated on an Illumina HiSeq 2500. A second PCR of roughly 7 to 12 cycles was performed with a sample-barcoded 5' primer and a J-beta primer mix. Each TCR beta cDNA molecule received a unique molecular identifier from a template-switch 5' adaptor carrying 12 random nucleotides. Each sample yielded at least 2.5 million CDR3-containing paired-end reads. First-strand cDNA was synthesized from all RNA with the Mint cDNA synthesis kit, primed by a TRBC-specific oligonucleotide. Following uracil-DNA glycosylase treatment, all cDNA underwent a first 18-cycle PCR with the universal primers M1SS and BC2_uni_R. The paper's data handling went like this. For normalization, 1 million high-quality reads, each with a distinct molecular identifier, were randomly selected from each sample. Instead of being binned into consensus sequences, reads with shared molecular identifiers were discarded. MiTCR, run with a Q25 quality threshold and the strictest error-elimination algorithm, handled CDR3 identification, clonotype clustering and error correction. Lower-bound total TCR beta diversity was estimated with a nonparametric unseen species model using Euler transformation. Using fastp trimming at Q25 and MiXCR clonotype assembly, TCRdb reanalyzed the public sequencing data and kept in-frame beta chains. Every entry covers one CDR3 protein and lists the most common genes and DNA from its rows. V and J calls and clone size were set by TCRdb, not the authors. Counted in this sample were approximately 490,000 distinct CDR3 sequences; 24% of them appeared once. The ten largest clonotypes hold 7.5% to 9% of the sample.

These same data were also listed under a study on T cells of mothers and their children. The second publication reports: Nine systemically healthy Caucasian individuals served as donors, namely three mothers together with their six children. cDNA synthesis consumed the entire amount of extracted RNA, loaded at around 1.5 ug RNA in each 15 ul reaction. In the second PCR, sample barcodes and 2-4 random nucleotides were introduced via the M1S primer. Over 8 million TCR beta CDR3 reads came from each mother, compared with some 3 million reads from each child. Thymic selection shapes the output of TCR recombination in a similar way in related and unrelated pairs, and inherited differences have a minor effect. Normalized repertoire overlap was always found to be slightly, but never significantly, higher in related mother-child pairs than in unrelated mother-child pairs. Persistent microchimeric T cell clones were not detected, at a sensitivity of about 90 clones per million clonotypes. The study used deep NGS to compare TCR beta repertoires of mothers and children, seeking features distinguishing related mother-child pairs from unrelated individuals. On average, the children were 11 +/- 4 years old, while the mothers were about 37 +/- 4 years old. After adapters were ligated using NEBNext reagents, the libraries underwent 100+100 nt paired-end sequencing on an Illumina HiSeq 2000. To prevent cross-contamination, the mother and child libraries were prepared one month apart and sequenced in separate runs. Each donor had between roughly 450,000 and 2,100,000 distinct TCR beta clonotypes identified. Naive TCR beta clonotypes were estimated from low-frequency clonotypes matched to each donor's FACS-determined naive share, without sorting.

The sequence was obtained from a boy younger than 18 in good health. The source material was blood.

The nucleotide sequence reads TGTGCCAGTAGTATCCTGACAGGGGGCAACAATGAGCAGTTCTTC. Its protein is CASSILTGGNNEQFF. The sequence joins TRBV19 to TRBJ2-1; TRBD1 agrees with 10 junctional bases. At the junction V is shortened by 3 bases and J by 5 bases; bases outside the gene matches: 4. The CDR3 contains 15 residues, cysteine and phenylalanine counted. Of all the DNA, just the CDR3 is kept, 45 bases in frame from base 1. Taken from the germline V gene (reference sequence), the CDR1 and CDR2 loops are LNHDA and SQIVND. The full variable domain, completed from the reference TRBV19 and TRBJ2-1 proteins outside the CDR3, reads DGGITQSPKYLFRKEGQNVTLSCEQNLNHDAMYWYRQDPGQGLRLIYYSQIVNDFQKGDIAEGYSVSREKKESFPLTVTSAQKNPTAFYLCASSILTGGNNEQFFGPGTRLTVL.